A selection of T cell receptor beta chains follows, all from one sample in a study of blood T cell repertoires in COVID-19. Profiled with immunoSEQ multiplex PCR; TCRdb holds only in-frame clones, not every one. The table has about 120,000 clones, around nine tenths seen once. The source material was peripheral blood. The receptors were sampled from a woman in her 50s with acute or convalescent COVID-19. CDR3s include the opening cysteine and the closing phenylalanine or tryptophan. Fields, in order: CDR3 protein, CDR3 DNA, D gene, clone size, V gene, J gene. The D gene is left open where the match is weak. A row's size may be missing; if present it is once, few, many or a size class.

CDR3 protein: CACLRGTHYGYTF
CDR3 DNA: TGTGCCTGTCTCAGGGGGACCCACTATGGCTACACCTTC
D gene: TRBD1
clone size: -
V gene: TRBV30
J gene: TRBJ1-2

CDR3 protein: CAGTSGTYEQYF
CDR3 DNA: TGTGCCGGGACTAGCGGGACCTACGAGCAGTACTTC
D gene: TRBD2
clone size: -
V gene: TRBV30
J gene: TRBJ2-7

CDR3 protein: CASSEPGVGANVLTF
CDR3 DNA: TGCGCCAGCAGCGAGCCAGGGGTCGGGGCCAACGTCCTGACTTTC
D gene: -
clone size: -
V gene: TRBV5-1
J gene: TRBJ2-6

CDR3 protein: CASSLGQGVVTGELFF
CDR3 DNA: TGTGCCAGCAGCTTAGGACAGGGGGTCGTCACCGGGGAGCTGTTTTTT
D gene: TRBD1
clone size: -
V gene: TRBV7-9
J gene: TRBJ2-2

CDR3 protein: CASSLESGGNYGYTF
CDR3 DNA: TGCGCCAGCAGCTTGGAGTCAGGGGGTAACTATGGCTACACCTTC
D gene: TRBD1
clone size: -
V gene: TRBV5-1
J gene: TRBJ1-2

CDR3 protein: CASSLEGRGAFF
CDR3 DNA: TGTGCCAGCAGCTTGGAAGGGCGGGGAGCTTTCTTT
D gene: -
clone size: -
V gene: TRBV5-6
J gene: TRBJ1-1

CDR3 protein: CASLDKYTEAFF
CDR3 DNA: TGTGCCAGTCTCGACAAGTACACTGAAGCTTTCTTT
D gene: -
clone size: -
V gene: TRBV19
J gene: TRBJ1-1

CDR3 protein: CASGTLAGGPDEQFF
CDR3 DNA: TGCGCCAGCGGAACTTTAGCGGGGGGGCCTGATGAGCAGTTCTTC
D gene: TRBD2
clone size: medium-sized
V gene: TRBV4-1
J gene: TRBJ2-1

CDR3 protein: CASSLFGGGEAFF
CDR3 DNA: TGTGCCAGCAGTTTATTTGGGGGGGGTGAAGCTTTCTTT
D gene: -
clone size: -
V gene: TRBV27
J gene: TRBJ1-1

CDR3 protein: CASSLLAGGADTQYF
CDR3 DNA: TGCGCCAGCAGCTTACTAGCGGGAGGTGCAGATACGCAGTATTTT
D gene: TRBD2
clone size: -
V gene: TRBV5-1
J gene: TRBJ2-3

CDR3 protein: CATSDLANRGVEEKLFF
CDR3 DNA: TGTGCCACCAGTGATTTGGCTAACAGGGGAGTTGAGGAAAAACTGTTTTTT
D gene: TRBD1
clone size: -
V gene: TRBV24-1
J gene: TRBJ1-4

CDR3 protein: CASSLQGAREKLFF
CDR3 DNA: TGTGCCAGCAGTCTACAGGGGGCGCGGGAAAAACTGTTTTTT
D gene: TRBD1
clone size: -
V gene: TRBV2
J gene: TRBJ1-4

CDR3 protein: CASSWASGNNEQFF
CDR3 DNA: TGTGCCAGCAGTTGGGCTAGCGGAAACAATGAGCAGTTCTTC
D gene: TRBD2
clone size: few
V gene: TRBV2
J gene: TRBJ2-1

CDR3 protein: CSVSRTGTTEAFF
CDR3 DNA: TGCAGCGTTAGCCGGACAGGGACGACTGAAGCTTTCTTT
D gene: TRBD1
clone size: few
V gene: TRBV29-1
J gene: TRBJ1-1

CDR3 protein: CASSPNRDNQPQHF
CDR3 DNA: TGTGCCAGCTCGCCCAACAGGGACAATCAGCCCCAGCATTTT
D gene: -
clone size: -
V gene: TRBV18
J gene: TRBJ1-5

CDR3 protein: CASSVEASWDTDTQYF
CDR3 DNA: TGTGCCAGCAGCGTAGAGGCTAGCTGGGACACAGATACGCAGTATTTT
D gene: -
clone size: -
V gene: TRBV9
J gene: TRBJ2-3

CDR3 protein: CATSPKRQRRYNSPLHF
CDR3 DNA: TGTGCCACCAGTCCAAAACGACAGCGTCGCTATAATTCACCCCTCCACTTT
D gene: -
clone size: -
V gene: TRBV24-1
J gene: TRBJ1-6

CDR3 protein: CASSPNYEQFF
CDR3 DNA: TGTGCCAGCAGCCCCAATTATGAGCAGTTCTTC
D gene: -
clone size: -
V gene: TRBV7-9
J gene: TRBJ2-1

CDR3 protein: CASSLQGNTEAFF
CDR3 DNA: TGTGCCAGCAGCTTACAGGGAAACACTGAAGCTTTCTTT
D gene: -
clone size: many
V gene: TRBV7-3
J gene: TRBJ1-1

CDR3 protein: CAWSVAGTGVWETQYF
CDR3 DNA: TGTGCCTGGAGTGTAGCTGGGACAGGGGTTTGGGAGACCCAGTACTTC
D gene: TRBD1
clone size: -
V gene: TRBV30
J gene: TRBJ2-5

CDR3 protein: CASSVGRDHTIYF
CDR3 DNA: TGTGCCAGCAGTGTTGGCAGGGATCACACCATATATTTT
D gene: -
clone size: -
V gene: TRBV2
J gene: TRBJ1-3

CDR3 protein: CASSRLGRYEQYF
CDR3 DNA: TGTGCCAGCAGCCGACTGGGGCGCTACGAGCAGTACTTC
D gene: -
clone size: -
V gene: TRBV5-5
J gene: TRBJ2-7

CDR3 protein: CASSLQGYDEQFF
CDR3 DNA: TGTGCCAGCAGCCTACAGGGATACGATGAGCAGTTCTTC
D gene: -
clone size: once
V gene: TRBV11-3
J gene: TRBJ2-1

CDR3 protein: CASSLVTGSVNEQFF
CDR3 DNA: TGTGCCAGCAGCTTAGTTACCGGGAGCGTCAATGAGCAGTTCTTC
D gene: -
clone size: -
V gene: TRBV7-8
J gene: TRBJ2-1

CDR3 protein: CASSLGGSGVGEKLFF
CDR3 DNA: TGTGCCAGCAGCTTAGGCGGGTCCGGGGTTGGAGAAAAACTGTTTTTT
D gene: -
clone size: -
V gene: TRBV7-2
J gene: TRBJ1-4

CDR3 protein: CATSDSTPVGVLDGYTF
CDR3 DNA: TGTGCCACCAGTGATTCCACCCCGGTCGGGGTTTTGGATGGCTACACCTTC
D gene: -
clone size: -
V gene: TRBV24-1
J gene: TRBJ1-2

CDR3 protein: CASSLVSGGAIHTQYF
CDR3 DNA: TGTGCCAGCAGCTTAGTCAGCGGGGGGGCTATACATACGCAGTATTTT
D gene: TRBD2
clone size: -
V gene: TRBV7-2
J gene: TRBJ2-3

CDR3 protein: CASSLFGSTYEQYF
CDR3 DNA: TGTGCCAGCAGCTTATTCGGGAGCACCTACGAGCAGTACTTC
D gene: -
clone size: few
V gene: TRBV6-2/TRBV6-3
J gene: TRBJ2-7

CDR3 protein: CASSPVWNTEAFF
CDR3 DNA: TGTGCCAGCAGTCCGGTTTGGAACACTGAAGCTTTCTTT
D gene: -
clone size: -
V gene: TRBV14
J gene: TRBJ1-1

CDR3 protein: CASSSQGRNGYNEQFF
CDR3 DNA: TGTGCCAGCAGTTCACAGGGGAGGAATGGCTACAATGAGCAGTTCTTC
D gene: -
clone size: -
V gene: TRBV6-5
J gene: TRBJ2-1

CDR3 protein: CASSLIWQGAAKNIQYF
CDR3 DNA: TGCGCCAGCAGCTTAATCTGGCAGGGGGCGGCCAAAAACATTCAGTACTTC
D gene: TRBD1
clone size: -
V gene: TRBV5-1
J gene: TRBJ2-4

CDR3 protein: CASSIRLGGGGGPYEQYF
CDR3 DNA: TGTGCCAGTAGTATACGTCTTGGGGGAGGGGGAGGCCCCTACGAGCAGTACTTC
D gene: -
clone size: -
V gene: TRBV19
J gene: TRBJ2-7

CDR3 protein: CASSLRGNTEAFF
CDR3 DNA: TGTGCCAGCAGTTTACGCGGAAACACTGAAGCTTTCTTT
D gene: -
clone size: -
V gene: TRBV12-3/TRBV12-4
J gene: TRBJ1-1

CDR3 protein: CASSQTGTGDLEQYF
CDR3 DNA: TGTGCCAGCAGCCAAACCGGGACAGGGGACCTCGAGCAGTACTTC
D gene: TRBD1
clone size: -
V gene: TRBV5-4
J gene: TRBJ2-7

CDR3 protein: CASSFGTRPYEQYF
CDR3 DNA: TGTGCCAGCAGCTTCGGGACAAGACCCTACGAGCAGTACTTC
D gene: -
clone size: -
V gene: TRBV7-2
J gene: TRBJ2-7

CDR3 protein: CASSLGQSLGETQYF
CDR3 DNA: TGTGCCAGCAGCTTGGGACAATCTCTTGGGGAGACCCAGTACTTC
D gene: -
clone size: -
V gene: TRBV11-2
J gene: TRBJ2-5

CDR3 protein: CASSFQPAGPSNEQFF
CDR3 DNA: TGCGCCAGCAGCTTCCAGCCAGCGGGGCCTTCCAATGAGCAGTTCTTC
D gene: TRBD2
clone size: -
V gene: TRBV5-1
J gene: TRBJ2-1

CDR3 protein: CASSPGNRGQPQHF
CDR3 DNA: TGTGCCAGCAGCCCTGGGAACAGGGGTCAGCCCCAGCATTTT
D gene: TRBD1
clone size: -
V gene: TRBV2
J gene: TRBJ1-5

CDR3 protein: CAWSKSGFTEAFF
CDR3 DNA: TGTGCCTGGAGTAAGTCGGGTTTCACTGAAGCTTTCTTT
D gene: -
clone size: -
V gene: TRBV30
J gene: TRBJ1-1

CDR3 protein: CASSPGGLAGEETQYF
CDR3 DNA: TGTGCCAGCTCACCTGGGGGACTAGCGGGAGAAGAGACCCAGTACTTC
D gene: TRBD2
clone size: -
V gene: TRBV18
J gene: TRBJ2-5

CDR3 protein: CASSYSGLPNSPLHF
CDR3 DNA: TGTGCCAGCAGTTACTCCGGACTTCCGAATTCACCCCTCCACTTT
D gene: -
clone size: -
V gene: TRBV6-6
J gene: TRBJ1-6

CDR3 protein: CASSQGQGGYNEQFF
CDR3 DNA: TGTGCCAGCAGCCAAGGGCAGGGAGGGTACAATGAGCAGTTCTTC
D gene: TRBD2
clone size: -
V gene: TRBV3-1/TRBV3-2
J gene: TRBJ2-1

CDR3 protein: CASSYSHTPEAFF
CDR3 DNA: TGTGCCAGCAGTTACTCGCATACTCCTGAAGCTTTCTTT
D gene: -
clone size: -
V gene: TRBV6-5
J gene: TRBJ1-1

CDR3 protein: CASSKRLAGGTGELFF
CDR3 DNA: TGTGCCAGCAGTAAAAGGCTAGCGGGAGGCACCGGGGAGCTGTTTTTT
D gene: TRBD2
clone size: once
V gene: TRBV6-2/TRBV6-3
J gene: TRBJ2-2

CDR3 protein: CASSPSWTSDTQYF
CDR3 DNA: TGTGCCAGCAGTCCCTCCTGGACATCAGATACGCAGTATTTT
D gene: -
clone size: once
V gene: TRBV27
J gene: TRBJ2-3